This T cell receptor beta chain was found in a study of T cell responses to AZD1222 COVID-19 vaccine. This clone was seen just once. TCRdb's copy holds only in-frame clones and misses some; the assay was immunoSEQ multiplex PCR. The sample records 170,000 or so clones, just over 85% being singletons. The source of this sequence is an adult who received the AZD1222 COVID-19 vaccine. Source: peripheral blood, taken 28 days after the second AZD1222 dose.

In nucleotides, the CDR3 is TGTGCCAGCAGCCTGGAGGGGGGGCGCGTTAACACTGAAGCTTTCTTT. Amino acids: CASSLEGGRVNTEAFF. This rearrangement joins TRBV7-2 to TRBJ1-1; D may be TRBD1 (6 bases). Germline V lookup: CDR1 SGHTA, CDR2 FQGNSA. V lost 5 bases, J lost 2 bases, and 18 bases lay in between. The CDR3 has 16 residues.